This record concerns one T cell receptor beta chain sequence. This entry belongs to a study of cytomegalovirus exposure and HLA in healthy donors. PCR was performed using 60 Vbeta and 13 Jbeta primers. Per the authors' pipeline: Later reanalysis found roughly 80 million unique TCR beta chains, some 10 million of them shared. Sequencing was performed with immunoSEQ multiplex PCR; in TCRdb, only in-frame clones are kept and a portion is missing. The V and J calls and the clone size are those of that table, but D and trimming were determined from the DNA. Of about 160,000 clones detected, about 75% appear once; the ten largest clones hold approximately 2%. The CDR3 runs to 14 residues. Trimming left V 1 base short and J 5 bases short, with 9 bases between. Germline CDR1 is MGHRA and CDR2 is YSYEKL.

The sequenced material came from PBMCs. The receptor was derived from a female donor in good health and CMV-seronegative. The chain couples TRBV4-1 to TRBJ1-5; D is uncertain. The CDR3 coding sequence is TGCGCCAGCAGCCAAGGTCAATTTGATCAGCCCCAGCATTTT. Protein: CASSQGQFDQPQHF.